A single sample is the source of the 24 T cell receptor beta chains below, sequenced in a study of blood T cell repertoires in COVID-19 (dated by TCRdb to between 2020 and 2021). The library was produced with the immunoSEQ multiplex PCR assay. TCRdb carries this immuneACCESS record with in-frame sequences only. Its versions omit some clonotypes, under half of them owing to an unresolved V gene in the studies checked, with the rest unexplained. In this sample the table shows tens of thousands of clones, approximately 86% of which occur a single time. Together, the top ten hold about 5.7% of the sample. The sample was peripheral blood. The receptors originated from an older man with COVID-19, enrolled during active disease.

V is TRBV27 and J is TRBJ1-2; TRBD1 is a possible D gene (5 bases). Germline V gene lookup returns CDR1 MNHEY and CDR2 SMNVEV (reference sequence). V shed 2 bases and J shed 4 bases, with 11 bases lying between them. The CDR3 runs to 14 residues. The CDR3 reads CASSLKGSSYGYTF. As DNA, the CDR3 is TGTGCCAGCAGTTTAAAGGGGTCTAGCTATGGCTACACCTTC.

The J gene is TRBJ2-7, the V gene TRBV18; 7 bases map to TRBD2. J was trimmed by 2 bases and V by 0 bases; bases with no gene match: 7. Germline V gene lookup returns CDR1 KGHSH and CDR2 LQKENI. CDR3 length: 16 amino acids. The CDR3 nucleotides are TGTGCCAGCTCACCACCGGGAGGGCCTAATACCTACGAGCAGTACTTC. Amino acid sequence: CASSPPGGPNTYEQYF.

The chain recombines TRBV2 with TRBJ1-6; D is unclear. The V gene lost 7 bases and the J gene lost 10 bases, with 14 bases spanning the gap. Germline loops: CDR1 SNHLY, CDR2 FYNNEI. This CDR3 is built from 13 residues. Here the CDR3 DNA reads TGTGCCAGCATGCAAACTGGTGTGTCACCCCTCCACTTT. Amino acids: CASMQTGVSPLHF.

The chain links TRBV18 to TRBJ1-1; 9 bases fit TRBD1. CDR3 size: 16 residues. Losses at the gene ends were 3 bases for V and 4 bases for J; bases not matched to a gene: 9. Germline V CDR1 and CDR2: KGHSH, LQKENI. CDR3 loop: CASSPFGGQGGTEAFF. CDR3 nucleotides: TGTGCCAGCTCACCGTTCGGGGGACAGGGAGGCACTGAAGCTTTCTTT.

This clone has just one count. This chain uses TRBV10-1 with TRBJ2-1; possible D gene TRBD2, 7 bases. This CDR3 has 14 amino acids. Trimming removed 6 bases from V and 8 bases from J, with 17 bases in between. Germline assignment: CDR1 WNHNN and CDR2 SYGVQD (reference sequence). CDR3 sequence: CASRAGQGPDEQFF. The DNA for the CDR3 is TGCGCCAGCAGAGCGGGGCAGGGGCCCGATGAGCAGTTCTTC.

The CDR3 reads CASGLVQGKGTEAFF. In DNA, the CDR3 is TGTGCTAGTGGTTTGGTCCAGGGAAAAGGGACTGAAGCTTTCTTT. The chain carries TRBV12-5 and TRBJ1-1; a weak D match, TRBD1 (5 bases). The ends were cut back, 0 bases at V and 5 bases at J, with 13 bases in the middle. Germline CDR1 is LGHNT and CDR2 is FRNRAP. The CDR3 runs 15 residues.

The chain joins TRBV29-1 to TRBJ1-1; 7 nucleotides align to TRBD1. Germline-derived CDR1 and CDR2 are SQVTM and ANQGSEA. After removal of 7 bases from V and 1 base from J, the junction contained 3 bases not matched to a gene. This CDR3 spans 12 amino acids. CDR3: CSADRENTEAFF. The CDR3 nucleotides are TGCAGCGCCGACAGGGAGAACACTGAAGCTTTCTTT.

CDR3 loop: CASSQEGTAGVSPLHF. DNA for the CDR3: TGTGCCAGCAGCCAAGAAGGGACAGCCGGGGTTTCACCCCTCCACTTT. The V call is TRBV4-2, the J call TRBJ1-6; 7 positions match TRBD1. Trimming cost V 0 bases and J 9 bases; bases outside gene matches: 8. The CDR3 is 16 residues long. Germline CDR1 and CDR2: LGHNA and YNFKEQ.

This chain connects TRBV7-9 to TRBJ1-1, with 8 bases matching TRBD1. CDR1 SEHNR and CDR2 FQNEAQ come from the germline V gene (reference sequence). Trimming removed 2 bases from V and 2 bases from J; junction bases left unmatched: 4. This CDR3 has 15 residues. CDR3 in DNA: TGTGCCAGCAGCTTAATGACAGGGGATAACACTGAAGCTTTCTTT. Protein: CASSLMTGDNTEAFF.

The J gene is TRBJ1-2, the V gene TRBV5-4; TRBD1 matches at 9 bases. The CDR3 runs 14 residues. Germline V gene sequence: CDR1 SGHNT, CDR2 YYREEE (reference sequence). V shed 2 bases, J shed 2 bases, and the junction held 1 base outside the gene matches. CDR3 nucleotides: TGTGCCAGCAGCTTTGACAGGGGGAACTATGGCTACACCTTC. As protein: CASSFDRGNYGYTF.

The chain carries TRBV10-3 and TRBJ2-7; TRBD1 matches at 9 bases. V dropped 3 bases and J dropped 3; count of bases not matched to a gene: 3. Germline values: CDR1 ENHRY, CDR2 SYGVKD. The CDR3 consists of 14 residues. This chain's CDR3 is CAISDWDRDYEQYF. CDR3 coding DNA: TGTGCCATCAGTGATTGGGACAGGGACTACGAGCAGTACTTC.

This rearrangement joins TRBV28 to TRBJ1-4; 10 bases match TRBD1. The CDR3 covers 17 residues. J lost 3 bases, V lost 2 bases, and 6 bases had no gene match. The V gene's germline CDR1 is MDHEN and CDR2 SYDVKM. CDR3 in amino acids: CASSLDPGQGSNEKLFF. The DNA for the CDR3 is TGTGCCAGCAGTTTAGATCCGGGACAGGGGTCTAATGAAAAACTGTTTTTT.

The chain employs TRBV28 and TRBJ1-4, with a weak D call TRBD1 (5 bases). Germline loops: CDR1 MDHEN, CDR2 SYDVKM. The CDR3 length is 14 residues. The V end lost 7 bases, the J end lost 7 bases, and 16 bases lay between the germline ends. This CDR3 is CASNAREGSEKLFF. The DNA of the CDR3 is TGTGCCAGCAATGCCAGGGAGGGCAGTGAAAAACTGTTTTTT.

V usage is TRBV20-1 and J usage is TRBJ2-1; 7 nucleotides agree with TRBD1. J gave up 14 bases and V 3 bases, and 7 bases lay outside the gene matches. CDR3 length equals 11 residues. The V gene's germline CDR1 is DFQATT and CDR2 SNEGSKA (reference sequence). CDR3 sequence (DNA): TGCAGTGCTAGGGAAGGGACAGAGAAGTTCTTC. It codes for CSAREGTEKFF.

The rearrangement joins TRBV11-2 to TRBJ1-2; 8 nucleotides agree with TRBD1. This CDR3 has 15 residues. V lost 1 base and J lost 8; bases outside the gene matches: 9. From germline, CDR1 is SGHAT and CDR2 FQNNGV. The CDR3 spells CASSLGMTGVGGYTF. The CDR3 coding sequence is TGTGCCAGCAGCTTAGGCATGACAGGGGTAGGAGGCTACACCTTC.

The chain combines TRBV19 with TRBJ2-2; D not resolved. The germline gives CDR1 LNHDA, CDR2 SQIVND (reference sequence). This CDR3 has 11 amino acids. V gave up 4 bases and J gave up 6 bases, with 3 bases separating them. CDR3 coding DNA: TGTGCCAGTAGTACCGCCGGGGAGCTGTTTTTT. It encodes CASSTAGELFF.

A few counts support this clone. V and J are TRBV7-3 and TRBJ2-5; TRBD1 might be the D (6 bases). Germline V CDR1 and CDR2: SGHTA, FQGTGA. The CDR3 contains 14 residues. V gave up 2 bases and J gave up 5 bases, with 12 bases separating them. CDR3 sequence: CASSLWGQRETQYF. DNA for the CDR3: TGTGCCAGCAGCTTATGGGGGCAACGGGAGACCCAGTACTTC.

The genes are TRBV2 and TRBJ1-6, with TRBD1 matching 8 bases. The V gene end was trimmed by 2 bases and the J gene end by 7 bases; junction bases not matched to a gene: 4. Germline CDR1 is SNHLY and CDR2 is FYNNEI. There are 15 residues in the CDR3. CDR3 coding DNA: TGTGCCAGCAGTGAAACCAGACAGGGGAATTCACCCCTCCACTTT. Its translation: CASSETRQGNSPLHF.

The chain recombines TRBV5-6 with TRBJ2-1; TRBD2 matches at 10 bases. The V gene end was trimmed by 1 base and the J gene end by 6 bases; junction bases not matched to a gene: 1. CDR1 and CDR2 from the germline V gene are SGHDT and YYEEEE. There are 14 residues in the CDR3. The CDR3 region is CASSLTSGVNEQFF. CDR3 bases: TGTGCCAGCAGCTTGACTAGCGGGGTCAATGAGCAGTTCTTC.

The chain employs TRBV11-2 and TRBJ1-1, with D maybe TRBD1 (6 bases). The CDR3 spans 16 residues. The germline CDR1 and CDR2 sequences are SGHAT and FQNNGV. Trimming stripped 5 bases from V and 4 bases from J, with 20 bases between. The CDR3 DNA reads as TGTGCCAGCAGCCTACTGTCCGGGGACATCGGCACTGAAGCTTTCTTT. Protein product: CASSLLSGDIGTEAFF.

The chain has TRBV19 and TRBJ2-4; maybe TRBD2 (7 bases). Germline V CDR1 and CDR2: LNHDA, SQIVND (reference sequence). This CDR3 region has 15 residues. Trimming left V 6 bases short and J 6 bases short, with 18 bases between. The CDR3 loop reads CASRDRRRGTNIQYF. CDR3 sequence (DNA): TGTGCCAGTAGAGACAGGAGGCGGGGGACAAACATTCAGTACTTC.

The chain employs TRBV29-1 and TRBJ2-5; 7 positions match TRBD2. J was trimmed by 5 bases and V by 8 bases; bases with no gene match: 5. The germline V gene has CDR1 SQVTM and CDR2 ANQGSEA. The CDR3 covers 11 residues. CDR3 in DNA: TGCAGCTCGGGACTAAGGGAGACCCAGTACTTC. Protein product: CSSGLRETQYF.

The J gene is TRBJ1-2, the V gene TRBV20-1, with a weak D call TRBD1 (5 bases). This CDR3 contains 14 residues. The germline gives CDR1 DFQATT, CDR2 SNEGSKA (reference sequence). V was pared by 3 bases and J by 4 bases, with 15 bases between. The CDR3 DNA reads as TGCAGTGCTAGTCTTGGAGGGGCCGGCTATGGCTACACCTTC. Amino acids: CSASLGGAGYGYTF.

This clone was seen once. This rearrangement joins TRBV28 to TRBJ1-1; 7 bases fit TRBD1. After removal of 2 bases from V and 1 base from J, the junction contained 4 bases not matched to a gene. The CDR3 contains 15 residues. Germline values: CDR1 MDHEN, CDR2 SYDVKM. CDR3 residues: CASSLITGANTEAFF. CDR3 DNA sequence: TGTGCCAGCAGTTTAATCACAGGGGCGAACACTGAAGCTTTCTTT.